This TCR beta chain was identified in a study of tumor T cells in aggressive B-cell lymphoma. Germline lookup yields CDR1 MGHRA and CDR2 YSYEKL. Trimming at V came to 1 base and at J to 4 bases, leaving 5 bases not matched to a gene. The CDR3 loop spans 15 amino acids. Sequencing was performed with immunoSEQ multiplex PCR; in TCRdb, only in-frame clones are kept and a portion is missing. The sample contains approximately 5,200 clones, just under 95% of which appear only once. Material for sequencing was tumor tissue. The receptor comes from an adult with diffuse large B cell lymphoma. The chain employs TRBV4-1 and TRBJ1-1; 8 bases are a match to TRBD1. The CDR3 sequence: CASSQVAGGFTEAFF. The CDR3, as DNA: TGCGCCAGCAGCCAAGTGGCAGGGGGCTTCACTGAAGCTTTCTTT.